The source of this TCR beta chain is a study of neurological immune-mediated disorders. Whole-study results and caveats: CDR3 amino acid sequences of expanded clones were not shared across subjects, a result suggesting private repertoires in all groups. The multiple sclerosis repertoire cluster was associated with no clinical or MRI feature.

The CDR3 sequence is 14 residues long. Germline-derived CDR1 and CDR2 are SGHRS and YFSETQ. After removal of 3 bases from V and 10 bases from J, the junction contained 10 bases not matched to a gene. TCRdb called the 5' RACE reads again in MiXCR, with one record for every CDR3 protein. The sample gives about 46,000 distinct CDR3 sequences, about 1.8% of which show up once; 2.2% is in the top ten. This clonotype was counted ten times or more. Its antigen remains unidentified. The TCR was taken from a woman aged 40 to 55 with multiple sclerosis. Sample: PBMCs. The gene calls are TRBV5-1 and TRBJ1-2; 9 bases agree with TRBD1. CDR3 in amino acids: CASSWGQGRFVYTF. DNA for the CDR3: TGCGCCAGCAGCTGGGGACAGGGCCGTTTCGTCTACACCTTC.